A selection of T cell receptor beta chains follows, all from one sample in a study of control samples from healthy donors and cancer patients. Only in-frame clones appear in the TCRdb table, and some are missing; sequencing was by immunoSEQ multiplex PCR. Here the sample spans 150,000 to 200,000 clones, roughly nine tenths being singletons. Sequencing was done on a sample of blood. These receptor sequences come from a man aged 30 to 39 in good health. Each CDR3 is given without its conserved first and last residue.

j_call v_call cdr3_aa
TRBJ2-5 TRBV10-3 AISESTRGQETQY
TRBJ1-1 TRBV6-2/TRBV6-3 ASSYRTGAPPEAF
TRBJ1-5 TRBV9 ASSPTDQGPQH
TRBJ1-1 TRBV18 ASSGGAEAF
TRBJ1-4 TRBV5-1 AKLRGGEKLF
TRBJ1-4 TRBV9 ASSPRGTQTSEKLF
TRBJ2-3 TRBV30 AWRGTMDTQY
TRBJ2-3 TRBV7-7 ASSLGRSRCWHTDTQY
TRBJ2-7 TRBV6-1 ASRLAGSSYEQY
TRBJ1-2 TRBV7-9 ASSFFAGDRDGYT
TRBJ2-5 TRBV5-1 ASSVGGQETQY
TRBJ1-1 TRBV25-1 ASSDKGTEAF
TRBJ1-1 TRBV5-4 ASSLGGLGSEAF
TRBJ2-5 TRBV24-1 ATSDPTSSETQY
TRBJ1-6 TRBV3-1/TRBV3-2 ASSPQPTITGNSPLH
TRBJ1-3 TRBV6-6 ASTFDFSGNTIY
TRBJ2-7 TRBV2 ASNEGSREY
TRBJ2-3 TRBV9 ASSHRDNTDTQY
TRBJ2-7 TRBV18 ASSPFPLAEYEQY
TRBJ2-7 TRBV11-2 ATSDRASSYEQY
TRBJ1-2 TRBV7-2 ASSLGGGQGGGYT
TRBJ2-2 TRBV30 AWRTGGTGELF
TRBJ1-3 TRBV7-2 ASSVDRGTGNTIY
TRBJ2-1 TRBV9 ASSPFPSGARNEQF
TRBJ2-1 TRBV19 ASSSFSGRYNEQF
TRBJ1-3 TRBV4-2 ASSQEVSGNTIY
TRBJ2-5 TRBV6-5 ASTEGALETQY
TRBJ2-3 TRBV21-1 ANTGTNSTDTQY
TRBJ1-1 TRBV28 ASSYYPTGQNTEAF
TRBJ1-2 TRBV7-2 ASSLALGAGATNYGYT
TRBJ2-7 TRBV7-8 ASSSETGTYEQY
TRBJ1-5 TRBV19 ASSIGDRGGQPQH
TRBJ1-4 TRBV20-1 SASLGAREKLF
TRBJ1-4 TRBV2 ASRTDSATNEKLF
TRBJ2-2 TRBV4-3 ASSQYSGENTGELF
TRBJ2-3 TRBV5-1 ASSDVGGTHTDTQY
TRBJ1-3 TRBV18 ASSPYDRISGNTIY
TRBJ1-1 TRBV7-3 ASSPPGQNTEAF
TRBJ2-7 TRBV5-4 ASSALGARSYEQY
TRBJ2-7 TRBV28 ASTTPGLPNYEQY